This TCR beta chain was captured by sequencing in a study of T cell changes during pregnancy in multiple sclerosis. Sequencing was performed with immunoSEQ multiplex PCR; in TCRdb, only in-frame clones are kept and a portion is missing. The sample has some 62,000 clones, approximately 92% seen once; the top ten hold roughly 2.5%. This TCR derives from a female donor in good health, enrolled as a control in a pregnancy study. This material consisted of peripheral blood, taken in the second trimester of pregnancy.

The chain's CDR3 is CASRTGTANTGELFF. CDR3 sequence (DNA): TGTGCCAGCAGGACCGGGACAGCGAACACCGGGGAGCTGTTTTTT. The chain combines TRBV2 with TRBJ2-2; the match to TRBD1 covers 7 bases. J was trimmed by 0 bases and V by 6 bases; bases with no gene match: 4. The CDR3 consists of 15 residues. Looked up from germline, CDR1 is SNHLY and CDR2 is FYNNEI.